The 7 T cell receptor beta chains below were found in one sample sequenced in a study of T cells in Graves' hyperthyroidism and ophthalmopathy. TCR beta CDR3 region amplification was performed from RNA transcripts. With the HTBI primer set, the TCR CDR3 went through a first round of RT-PCR. One entry per CDR3 protein results from TCRdb running MiXCR on the multiplex PCR reads. This table has under 350,000 distinct CDR3 sequences, approximately 15% appearing once. The sequenced material came from blood. Source of these receptors: a woman in her thirties or forties with Graves' ophthalmopathy.

This clonotype was observed at least ten times. This sequence joins TRBV12-3 or TRBV12-4 and TRBJ2-3; TRBD2 agrees at 10 bases. CDR3 length: 18 amino acids. Trimming took 2 bases from V and 4 from J; bases not matched to a gene: 12. The CDR3 nucleotides are TGTGCCAGCAGTTTATTAATCGGGAGCGGGAGGGCCCCAGATACGCAGTATTTT. It encodes CASSLLIGSGRAPDTQYF.

This clonotype was seen more than once but under ten times. V and J are TRBV25-1 and TRBJ1-3, with a weak D call TRBD1 (6 bases). Per the germline V gene, CDR1 is MGHDK and CDR2 is SYGVNS. The V gene lost 6 bases and the J gene lost 1 base, with 10 bases spanning the gap. The CDR3 is 14 residues long. The CDR3 DNA follows: TGTGCCAGCAGCAAGACAGGTTCTGGAAACACCATATATTTT. Amino acids: CASSKTGSGNTIYF.

This clonotype was found many times. The genes are TRBV5-6 and TRBJ2-3, with D unclear. The CDR3 is 13 residues long. Trimming stripped 0 bases from V and 4 bases from J, with 6 bases between. Germline CDR1 is SGHDT and CDR2 is YYEEEE. As DNA, the CDR3 is TGTGCCAGCAGCTTGGTCATGGCAGATACGCAGTATTTT. Translated: CASSLVMADTQYF.

This clonotype was seen many times. V usage is TRBV7-2 and J usage is TRBJ2-7; 7 bases map to TRBD1. The germline V gene has CDR1 SGHTA and CDR2 FQGNSA. This CDR3 region has 15 residues. Trimming took 4 bases from V and 3 from J; bases not matched to a gene: 9. In nucleotides, the CDR3 is TGTGCCAGCAGCTCGTCGGGGACAGAGAACTACGAGCAGTACTTC. This encodes CASSSSGTENYEQYF.

This sequence joins TRBV19 and TRBJ1-6, with D perhaps matching TRBD1 (5 bases). The CDR3 runs to 16 residues. From germline, CDR1 is LNHDA and CDR2 SQIVND (reference sequence). Between the trimmed V and J ends, which lost 5 bases and 9 bases, there was a span of 20 bases. The CDR3 spells CASSLRRGVAASPLHF. In nucleotides, the CDR3 is TGTGCCAGTAGTCTACGGAGGGGTGTTGCTGCTTCACCCCTCCACTTT.

This clonotype was recorded many times. The genes are TRBV20-1 and TRBJ2-7, with a weak D call TRBD2 (5 bases). The CDR3 consists of 12 residues. The germline V gene has CDR1 DFQATT and CDR2 SNEGSKA (reference sequence). V lost 5 bases, J lost 6 bases, and 14 bases lay in between. CDR3 bases: TGCAGTGCTGACTACCGCTGGGGCGAGCAGTACTTC. Translating gives CSADYRWGEQYF.

This clonotype was observed many times. The rearrangement joins TRBV5-5 to TRBJ2-3; D is possibly TRBD1 (5 bases). The CDR3 has 14 amino acids. CDR1 and CDR2 from the germline V gene are SGHKS and YYEKEE (reference sequence). The V gene lost 0 bases and the J gene lost 4 bases, with 9 bases spanning the gap. The CDR3 region has the DNA TGTGCCAGCAGCTTGGAGGGGAAAGCAGATACGCAGTATTTT. Protein sequence: CASSLEGKADTQYF.